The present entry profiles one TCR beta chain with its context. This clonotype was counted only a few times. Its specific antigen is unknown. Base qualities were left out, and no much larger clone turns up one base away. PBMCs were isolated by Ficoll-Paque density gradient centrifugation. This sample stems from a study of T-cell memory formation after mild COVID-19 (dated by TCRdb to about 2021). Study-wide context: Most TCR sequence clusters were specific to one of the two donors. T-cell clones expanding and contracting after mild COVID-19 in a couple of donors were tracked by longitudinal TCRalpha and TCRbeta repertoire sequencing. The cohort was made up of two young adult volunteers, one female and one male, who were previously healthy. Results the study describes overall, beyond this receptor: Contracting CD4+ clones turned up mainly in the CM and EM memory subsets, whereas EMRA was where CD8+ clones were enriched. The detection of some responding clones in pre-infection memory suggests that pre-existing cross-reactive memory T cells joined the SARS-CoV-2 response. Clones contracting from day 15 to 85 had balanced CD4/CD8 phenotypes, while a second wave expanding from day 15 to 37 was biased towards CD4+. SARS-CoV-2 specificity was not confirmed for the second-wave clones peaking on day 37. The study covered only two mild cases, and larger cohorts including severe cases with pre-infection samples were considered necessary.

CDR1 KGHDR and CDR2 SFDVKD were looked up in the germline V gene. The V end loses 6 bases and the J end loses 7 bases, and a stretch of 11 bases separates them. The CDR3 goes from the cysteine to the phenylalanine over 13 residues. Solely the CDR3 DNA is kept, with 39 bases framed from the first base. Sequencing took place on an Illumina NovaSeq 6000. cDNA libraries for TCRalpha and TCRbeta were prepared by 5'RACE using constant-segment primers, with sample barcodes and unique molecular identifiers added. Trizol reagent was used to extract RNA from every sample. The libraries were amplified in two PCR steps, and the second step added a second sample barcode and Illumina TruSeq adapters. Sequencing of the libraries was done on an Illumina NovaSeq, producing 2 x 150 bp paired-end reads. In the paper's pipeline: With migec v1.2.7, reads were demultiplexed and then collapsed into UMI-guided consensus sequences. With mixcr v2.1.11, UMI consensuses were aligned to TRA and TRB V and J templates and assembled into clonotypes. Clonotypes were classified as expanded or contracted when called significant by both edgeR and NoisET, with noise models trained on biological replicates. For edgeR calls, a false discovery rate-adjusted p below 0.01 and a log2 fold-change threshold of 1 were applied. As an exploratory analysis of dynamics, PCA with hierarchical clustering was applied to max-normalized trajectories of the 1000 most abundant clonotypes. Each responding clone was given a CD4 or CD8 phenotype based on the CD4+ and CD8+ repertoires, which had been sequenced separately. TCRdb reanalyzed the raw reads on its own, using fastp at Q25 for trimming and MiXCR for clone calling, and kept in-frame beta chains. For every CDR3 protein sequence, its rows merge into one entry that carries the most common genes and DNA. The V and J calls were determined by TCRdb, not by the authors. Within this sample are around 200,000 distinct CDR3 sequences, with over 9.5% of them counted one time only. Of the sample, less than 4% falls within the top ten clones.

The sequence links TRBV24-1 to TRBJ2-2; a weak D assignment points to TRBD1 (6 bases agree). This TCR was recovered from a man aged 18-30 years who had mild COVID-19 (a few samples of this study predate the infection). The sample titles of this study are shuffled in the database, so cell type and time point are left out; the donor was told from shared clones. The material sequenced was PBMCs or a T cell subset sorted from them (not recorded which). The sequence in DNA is TGTGCCACCAGTCCGGACAGCGGCGGGGAGCTGTTTTTT. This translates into CATSPDSGGELFF.